Shown below are 13 T cell receptor beta chains from a single sample sequenced in a study of CD8+CD57+ T cells in acquired aplastic anemia. The use of genomic DNA as template underpinned the TCR beta VDJ and CDR3 profiling. One entry per CDR3 protein, called by TCRdb with MiXCR from the reads. The sample has about 81,000 distinct CDR3 sequences, about half seen once. The sample comprised sorted CD4+, CD8+, or CD8+CD57+ T cells (not recorded which) from PBMCs. These receptors were collected from a human donor in good health, serving as a control.

V gene TRBV10-3 combines with J gene TRBJ1-5; the match to TRBD1 covers 9 bases. This CDR3 contains 13 residues. The ends lost 7 bases at V and 6 bases at J; junction bases unmatched: 4. In germline, CDR1 is ENHRY, CDR2 SYGVKD. The CDR3 bases are TGTGCCATCAATATGGACAGGGGTCAGCCCCAGCATTTT. Translating gives CAINMDRGQPQHF.

Many counts were recorded for this clonotype. The rearrangement links TRBV2 to TRBJ2-3; 10 bases are shared with TRBD2. The CDR3 loop spans 16 amino acids. Germline lookup yields CDR1 SNHLY and CDR2 FYNNEI. V was pared by 7 bases and J by 10 bases, with 17 bases of the junction left unmatched. This CDR3 is CASIDSKREGFAAQYF. Here the CDR3 DNA reads TGTGCCAGCATTGATTCCAAGCGGGAGGGATTTGCGGCGCAGTATTTT.

This clonotype has a handful of counts. V usage is TRBV10-2 and J usage is TRBJ1-1, with no clear D. Germline V CDR1 and CDR2: WSHSY, SAAADI. Trimming shortened V by 5 bases and J by 1 base, and 5 bases separated the two germline ends. The length of the CDR3 is 12 residues. The CDR3: CASSWGNTEAFF. CDR3 DNA sequence: TGCGCCAGCAGTTGGGGGAACACTGAAGCTTTCTTT.

The chain recombines TRBV10-2 with TRBJ2-7; 10 nucleotides align to TRBD2. J was trimmed by 0 bases and V by 4 bases; bases with no gene match: 9. CDR3 length: 17 residues. The V gene's germline CDR1 is WSHSY and CDR2 SAAADI. Written as DNA, the CDR3 is TGCGCCAGCAGTGCGCAGCTAGCGGGGGCCAACTCCTACGAGCAGTACTTC. Protein: CASSAQLAGANSYEQYF.

This clonotype showed up just once. V is TRBV10-1 and J is TRBJ2-7; the D gene is possibly TRBD2 (6 bases). Trimming cost V 0 bases and J 10 bases, with 16 bases left between them. There are 14 residues in the CDR3. Germline CDR1 and CDR2: WNHNN and SYGVQD (reference sequence). In DNA form, the CDR3 reads TGCGCCAGCAGTGAGTCAGGCGGGGACCGCCTCCAGTACTTC. It codes for CASSESGGDRLQYF.

V and J are TRBV27 and TRBJ1-2, with 8 bases lining up with TRBD1. Unmatched junction bases numbered 11, after V lost 5 bases and J lost 6 bases. Per the germline V gene, CDR1 is MNHEY and CDR2 is SMNVEV (reference sequence). The CDR3 totals 15 residues. The CDR3 loop is CASSPWTGNIDGYTF. The CDR3 nucleotides are TGTGCCAGCAGTCCGTGGACAGGGAATATCGATGGCTACACCTTC.

The chain joins TRBV19 to TRBJ1-2, with D possibly TRBD1 on 6 matching bases. There are 14 residues in the CDR3. The V gene lost 6 bases and the J gene lost 3 bases, with 14 bases spanning the gap. The germline V gene encodes CDR1 LNHDA and CDR2 SQIVND (reference sequence). CDR3 residues: CASRNRDIDYGYTF. CDR3 in DNA: TGTGCCAGTAGGAACCGGGACATCGACTATGGCTACACCTTC. Filled out from reference TRBV19 and TRBJ1-2, the complete variable domain reads DGGITQSPKYLFRKEGQNVTLSCEQNLNHDAMYWYRQDPGQGLRLIYYSQIVNDFQKGDIAEGYSVSREKKESFPLTVTSAQKNPTAFYLCASRNRDIDYGYTFGSGTRLTVV.

Notes on this clonotype: Given a much more abundant clone one base away, this may be a read error. The CDR3 bases are TGTGCCAGCAGCGAGCTGCGGGGAAACACCGGGGAGCTGTTTTTT. Protein product: CASSELRGNTGELFF. The genes are TRBV9 and TRBJ2-2; tentatively, D is TRBD2 (6 bases). Trimming pared 3 bases from V and 2 bases from J, leaving 11 bases between. This CDR3 is 15 amino acids long. CDR1 and CDR2 from the germline V gene are SGDLS and YYNGEE.

This clonotype was found many times. The V and J genes are TRBV2 and TRBJ2-7, with D hard to call. The CDR3 is 13 residues long. Germline V gene lookup returns CDR1 SNHLY and CDR2 FYNNEI. V dropped 2 bases and J dropped 2 bases, with 7 bases sitting between them. As DNA, the CDR3 is TGTGCCAGCAGTGAAACGGCCGCCTACGAGCAGTACTTC. Residues: CASSETAAYEQYF. Full variable domain (remainder filled in from reference TRBV2 and TRBJ2-7): EPEVTQTPSHQVTQMGQEVILRCVPISNHLYFYWYRQILGQKVEFLVSFYNNEISEKSEIFDDQFSVERPDGSNFTLKIRSTKLEDSAMYFCASSETAAYEQYFGPGTRLTVT.

This clonotype was seen just once. This chain links TRBV2 with TRBJ2-1; 10 positions agree with TRBD2. The ends lost 3 bases at V and 4 bases at J; junction bases unmatched: 3. Germline loops: CDR1 SNHLY, CDR2 FYNNEI. The CDR3 length is 15 residues. Here the CDR3 DNA reads TGTGCCAGCAGTGATGGTAGCGGGAGGTACAATGAGCAGTTCTTC. It specifies CASSDGSGRYNEQFF.

This clonotype was observed many times. The rearrangement joins TRBV10-3 to TRBJ2-7; D assignment may be TRBD1 or TRBD2 (6 bases each). V was clipped by 4 bases and J by 5 bases, with 18 bases between them. The CDR3 extends over 15 amino acids. CDR1 is ENHRY, CDR2 SYGVKD, per germline. The CDR3 reads CAISGGAEDRHEQYF. The CDR3 DNA is TGTGCCATCAGTGGGGGGGCCGAGGACAGACACGAGCAGTACTTC.

In this sample, this clonotype turned up many times. DNA of the CDR3: TGTGCCAGCAGCGTAGGTACAAGTGGGGGGACTGAAGCTTTCTTT. Protein: CASSVGTSGGTEAFF. J is TRBJ1-1 and V is TRBV9; D might be TRBD1 (5 bases). This CDR3 spans 15 amino acids. CDR1 and CDR2 (germline): SGDLS, YYNGEE. Trimming left V 0 bases short and J 5 bases short, with 14 bases between.

The chain uses TRBV15 and TRBJ1-2, with D unclear. CDR1 LNHNV and CDR2 YYDKDF come from the germline V gene (reference sequence). V lost 3 bases, J lost 5 bases, and 10 bases lay in between. The CDR3 runs 13 residues. CDR3 in amino acids: CATSSVAEYGYTF. The CDR3 DNA reads TGTGCCACCAGCAGTGTGGCTGAATATGGCTACACCTTC.